Below are 26 T cell receptor beta chains sequenced from a single sample in a study of PD-L1 blockade in urothelial cancer. The method was immunoSEQ multiplex PCR; TCRdb's version includes in-frame clones alone and lacks a portion of them. Of 75,000 to 95,000 clones in the sample, 70% to 90% were seen once. Time point specified: pretreatment peripheral blood. The source material was PBMCs, sampled around atezolizumab (anti-PD-L1) treatment. The receptors derive from a middle-aged man with urothelial cancer.

The chain couples TRBV6-6 to TRBJ1-1, with D tentatively TRBD1 (5 bases). Per the germline V gene, CDR1 is MNHNY and CDR2 is SVGAGI (reference sequence). Trimming took off 4 bases at V and 1 base at J, with 7 bases between the two ends. The CDR3 consists of 13 residues. In nucleotides, the CDR3 is TGTGCCAGCAGTTTAACAGGGAACACTGAAGCTTTCTTT. This sequence encodes CASSLTGNTEAFF.

This clone appeared once. The genes are TRBV6-1 and TRBJ2-7; 11 bases are shared with TRBD1. The germline CDR1 and CDR2 sequences are MNHNS and SASEGT. With V trimmed by 6 bases and J by 2 bases, 6 bases remained unmatched. CDR3 length: 15 amino acids. The CDR3, as DNA: TGTGCCAGCAGAGCCGGGACAGGGGGAGCCTACGAGCAGTACTTC. It yields the protein CASRAGTGGAYEQYF.

V gene TRBV28 combines with J gene TRBJ1-5, with TRBD1 matching 8 bases. The CDR3 contains 14 residues. Looked up from germline, CDR1 is MDHEN and CDR2 is SYDVKM. With 4 bases clipped from V and 6 bases from J, the junction kept 5 bases outside the gene matches. Here the CDR3 reads CASSYPGGFQPQHF. In DNA, the CDR3 is TGTGCCAGCAGTTACCCAGGGGGCTTTCAGCCCCAGCATTTT. The entire variable domain, with the rest obtained from reference TRBV28 and TRBJ1-5, is as follows: DVKVTQSSRYLVKRTGEKVFLECVQDMDHENMFWYRQDPGLGLRLIYFSYDVKMKEKGDIPEGYSVSREKKERFSLILESASTNQTSMYLCASSYPGGFQPQHFGDGTRLSIL.

The chain couples TRBV29-1 to TRBJ2-7; 11 bases are a match to TRBD2. The germline gives CDR1 SQVTM, CDR2 ANQGSEA. J gave up 5 bases and V 3 bases, and 3 bases lay outside the gene matches. The CDR3 is made up of 13 amino acids. CDR3 in DNA: TGCAGCGTTGATAGCGGGAGGGCCCACGAGCAGTACTTC. It is translated as CSVDSGRAHEQYF.

The gene calls are TRBV29-1 and TRBJ2-7, with no clear D. Trimming shortened V by 7 bases and J by 5 bases, and 12 bases separated the two germline ends. Germline CDR1 SQVTM, CDR2 ANQGSEA. This CDR3 has 11 residues. CDR3 sequence reads: CSGRFGDEQYF. The CDR3 coding sequence is TGCAGCGGGAGATTCGGCGACGAGCAGTACTTC.

The V call is TRBV9, the J call TRBJ1-5; 9 positions match TRBD1. Germline V gives CDR1 SGDLS, CDR2 YYNGEE. Losses at the gene ends were 0 bases for V and 9 bases for J; bases not matched to a gene: 7. The CDR3 sequence is 15 residues long. CDR3 sequence reads: CASSVGKDRGWPQHF. In DNA form, the CDR3 reads TGTGCCAGCAGCGTAGGGAAGGACAGGGGCTGGCCCCAGCATTTT.

This chain uses TRBV7-9 with TRBJ2-7; D is perhaps TRBD1 (6 bases). Trimming removed 5 bases from V and 9 bases from J, with 11 bases in between. This CDR3 has 11 amino acids. In germline, CDR1 is SEHNR, CDR2 FQNEAQ (reference sequence). The CDR3 DNA reads TGTGCCAGCAGCCGGGACACCCGGCAGTACTTC. This gives the protein CASSRDTRQYF.

This clone was seen just once. The CDR3 coding sequence is TGTGCCAGCAGCCAAGATTTGGGGGAGGGCCGCCAAGAGACCCAGTACTTC. Amino acid sequence: CASSQDLGEGRQETQYF. The chain employs TRBV4-2 and TRBJ2-5; 7 nucleotides agree with TRBD2. Trimming removed 0 bases from V and 1 base from J; junction bases left unmatched: 8. CDR1 is LGHNA and CDR2 is YNFKEQ in the germline V gene. The CDR3 length is 17 residues.

The genes are TRBV28 and TRBJ1-2; D remains ambiguous. V was clipped by 6 bases and J by 2 bases, with 16 bases between them. The germline gives CDR1 MDHEN, CDR2 SYDVKM. This CDR3 has 15 residues. CDR3 sequence (DNA): TGTGCCAGCAGCCCCGGCGGCGGATCAAACTATGGCTACACCTTC. Translating gives CASSPGGGSNYGYTF.

The chain employs TRBV28 and TRBJ2-2, with D perhaps matching TRBD1 (5 bases). The CDR3 loop spans 18 amino acids. V was shortened by 8 bases and J by 4 bases, with 26 bases between the two germline ends. CDR1 MDHEN and CDR2 SYDVKM come from the germline V gene. CDR3 DNA sequence: TGTGCCAGCGTCTCCGGAAGGGGTTTCAGAAGAGGCACCGGGGAGCTGTTTTTT. This codes for CASVSGRGFRRGTGELFF. The full variable domain, completed using reference TRBV28 and TRBJ2-2, is DVKVTQSSRYLVKRTGEKVFLECVQDMDHENMFWYRQDPGLGLRLIYFSYDVKMKEKGDIPEGYSVSREKKERFSLILESASTNQTSMYLCASVSGRGFRRGTGELFFGEGSRLTVL.

The table lists this clone with a count of one. The chain combines TRBV9 with TRBJ2-5, with D perhaps matching TRBD1 (6 bases). Trimming stripped 3 bases from V and 2 bases from J, with 14 bases between. The germline gives CDR1 SGDLS, CDR2 YYNGEE. The CDR3 has 15 residues. The CDR3 is CASSALVGGQETQYF. CDR3 DNA: TGTGCCAGCAGCGCCCTAGTAGGGGGACAAGAGACCCAGTACTTC. Combining the CDR3 with reference TRBV9 and TRBJ2-5 gives the whole variable domain DSGVTQTPKHLITATGQRVTLRCSPRSGDLSVYWYQQSLDQGLQFLIQYYNGEERAKGNILERFSAQQFPDLHSELNLSSLELGDSALYFCASSALVGGQETQYFGPGTRLLVL.

This clone has just one count. The rearrangement links TRBV18 to TRBJ2-1; D possibly corresponds to TRBD2 (5 bases). The CDR3 is made up of 16 amino acids. From germline, CDR1 is KGHSH and CDR2 LQKENI. V was trimmed by 3 bases and J by 4 bases, leaving 16 bases between them. Here the CDR3 DNA reads TGTGCCAGCTCACCGGGTGTGTGGGAGAGTTACAATGAGCAGTTCTTC. Protein: CASSPGVWESYNEQFF.

A few counts support this clone. This chain joins TRBV25-1 and TRBJ2-7; the D gene is possibly TRBD2 (6 bases). The CDR3 totals 13 residues. V lost 3 bases and J 5 bases, leaving 11 bases between the germline ends. Looked up from germline, CDR1 is MGHDK and CDR2 is SYGVNS. The CDR3 loop reads CASSERDLDEQYF. The CDR3 nucleotides read TGTGCCAGCAGTGAGCGGGATCTGGACGAGCAGTACTTC.

The J gene is TRBJ2-1, the V gene TRBV5-1; 8 positions match TRBD1. Per germline, CDR1 SGHRS and CDR2 YFSETQ. Unmatched junction bases numbered 6, after V lost 1 base and J lost 9 bases. The CDR3 length is 14 residues. The CDR3 DNA reads TGCGCCAGCAGCTTGTCGCAGGGGGCCGGTGAGCAGTTCTTC. It yields the protein CASSLSQGAGEQFF.

This chain joins TRBV11-2 and TRBJ1-4; 9 bases align to TRBD1. The junction had 12 bases not matched to a gene; V was cut back by 5 bases and J by 8 bases. The CDR3 runs 16 residues. Germline V gene sequence: CDR1 SGHAT, CDR2 FQNNGV. Here the CDR3 DNA reads TGTGCCAGCAGCCTCCGTCCGGGACAGGGCGGCGAAAAACTGTTTTTT. Translation gives CASSLRPGQGGEKLFF.

The chain combines TRBV4-1 with TRBJ2-2, with D possibly matching TRBD2 (6 bases). Germline V CDR1 and CDR2: MGHRA, YSYEKL. Trimming took 0 bases from V and 4 from J, leaving 12 bases between them. The CDR3 covers 16 residues. CDR3: CASSQEGGKGTGELFF. The CDR3 DNA follows: TGCGCCAGCAGCCAAGAGGGCGGGAAGGGCACCGGGGAGCTGTTTTTT.

The J gene is TRBJ2-5, the V gene TRBV5-6, with TRBD2 matching over 9 bases. The length of the CDR3 is 18 residues. The germline gives CDR1 SGHDT, CDR2 YYEEEE. Losses at the gene ends were 0 bases for V and 5 bases for J; bases not matched to a gene: 14. CDR3 coding DNA: TGTGCCAGCAGCTTGGGAGAAGTGCGGCTAGCGGGACGGGAGACCCAGTACTTC. It is translated as CASSLGEVRLAGRETQYF.

This clone was found a few times. The chain recombines TRBV7-9 with TRBJ2-3; 7 bases agree with TRBD1. The CDR3 consists of 15 residues. Germline CDR1 and CDR2: SEHNR and FQNEAQ (reference sequence). The ends lost 3 bases at V and 3 bases at J; junction bases unmatched: 6. The CDR3 region is CASSFGTVITDTQYF. In DNA, the CDR3 is TGTGCCAGCAGCTTCGGGACAGTTATTACAGATACGCAGTATTTT.

J is TRBJ2-5 and V is TRBV5-6; D possibly corresponds to TRBD1 (5 bases). Germline V lookup: CDR1 SGHDT, CDR2 YYEEEE. The CDR3 is 15 amino acids. V was pared by 4 bases and J by 4 bases, with 17 bases between. The CDR3 spells CASSARQGKGETQYF. The CDR3 bases are TGTGCCAGCAGCGCAAGGCAGGGAAAAGGAGAGACCCAGTACTTC.

V and J are TRBV6-1 and TRBJ1-4, with 7 bases that match TRBD1. This CDR3 contains 14 residues. Trimming at V came to 9 bases and at J to 5 bases, leaving 9 bases not matched to a gene. Germline V gene lookup returns CDR1 MNHNS and CDR2 SASEGT. CDR3 in amino acids: CASIRGLLNEKLFF. In DNA form, the CDR3 reads TGTGCCAGTATTAGGGGGCTCTTAAATGAAAAACTGTTTTTT.

V is TRBV6-6 and J is TRBJ2-2; TRBD1 agrees at 7 bases. This CDR3 is built from 14 residues. The J segment lost 0 bases and the V segment lost 10 bases, leaving 5 bases of the junction unmatched. CDR1 is MNHNY and CDR2 is SVGAGI in the germline V gene (reference sequence). This chain's CDR3 is CAIHRGANTGELFF. The DNA for the CDR3 is TGTGCCATCCACAGGGGCGCGAACACCGGGGAGCTGTTTTTT.

The CDR3 DNA follows: TGTGCCAGCAGTTCCCAACCGGGACTGAACTCTGGGGCCAACGTCCTGACTTTC. This sequence encodes CASSSQPGLNSGANVLTF. This chain connects TRBV27 to TRBJ2-6, with D perhaps matching TRBD2 (6 bases). Trimming cost V 4 bases and J 0 bases, with 16 bases left between them. The CDR3 runs to 18 residues. Germline V gene lookup returns CDR1 MNHEY and CDR2 SMNVEV (reference sequence).

This clone appeared a single time. This chain uses TRBV28 with TRBJ2-3; 8 positions agree with TRBD1. CDR3 length: 16 amino acids. Per germline, CDR1 MDHEN and CDR2 SYDVKM. V trimming: 8 bases; J trimming: 4 bases; junction bases outside the gene matches: 14. The CDR3 DNA sequence: TGTGCCAGCCTACAAACAGGGGGTTTTATTGCAGATACGCAGTATTTT. Protein product: CASLQTGGFIADTQYF.

V usage is TRBV5-1 and J usage is TRBJ2-7; TRBD1 agrees at 7 bases. From germline, CDR1 is SGHRS and CDR2 YFSETQ. This CDR3 comprises 13 residues. Losses at the gene ends were 4 bases for V and 3 bases for J; bases not matched to a gene: 4. The CDR3 DNA sequence: TGCGCCAGCAGCCGGACAGGATACTACGAGCAGTACTTC. It translates to CASSRTGYYEQYF.

This clone occurred a few times. The V and J genes are TRBV10-1 and TRBJ1-3; D call uncertain. The CDR3 sequence is 13 residues long. Deletions cut 3 bases from V and 7 bases from J, with 10 bases between. CDR1 is WNHNN and CDR2 is SYGVQD in the germline V gene (reference sequence). CDR3 DNA: TGCGCCAGCAGTGAATCCGGGGAGAACACCATATATTTT. It encodes CASSESGENTIYF.

This chain links TRBV10-2 with TRBJ2-7, with 7 bases identical to TRBD2. There are 13 residues in the CDR3. Germline V gives CDR1 WSHSY, CDR2 SAAADI. V was clipped by 8 bases and J by 0 bases; unmatched bases: 4. DNA for the CDR3: TGCGCCAGCTCTAGCGGCAGCTCCTACGAGCAGTACTTC. It specifies CASSSGSSYEQYF.